The 2 T cell receptor beta chains given below trace back to one sample, sequenced in a study of T cell changes during pregnancy in multiple sclerosis. Repertoires were generated with immunoSEQ multiplex PCR, while TCRdb's copy carries only in-frame clones and drops some. The sample contains tens of thousands of clones, 85% to 95% of which appear only once. The source was peripheral blood, collected in the second trimester of pregnancy. The receptors were gathered from a female donor in good health, enrolled as a control in a pregnancy study.

The chain combines TRBV6-6 with TRBJ2-5; 7 bases are a match to TRBD1. Trimming cost V 6 bases and J 5 bases; bases outside gene matches: 6. This CDR3 has 13 residues. Germline CDR1 is MNHNY and CDR2 is SVGAGI (reference sequence). The CDR3 region is CASRSTTGETQYF. CDR3 bases: TGTGCCAGCAGGTCTACGACAGGGGAGACCCAGTACTTC.

The chain recombines TRBV11-3 with TRBJ2-1, with TRBD1 matching 9 bases. CDR1 SGHNT and CDR2 YENEEA come from the germline V gene. This CDR3 is 15 amino acids long. Germline trimming cut 5 bases from V and 6 bases from J; bases unmatched to any gene: 8. CDR3 in DNA: TGTGCCAGCAGCCTGAGACAGGGGGTCGGCAATGAGCAGTTCTTC. Protein: CASSLRQGVGNEQFF.